A selection of T cell receptor beta chains follows, all from one sample in a study of post-analysis software for immune sequencing data. TCRdb called the PCR reads again in MiXCR, with one record for every CDR3 protein. The data show about 560,000 distinct CDR3 sequences, with 44% seen just once and about 1.5% held by the top ten. Material for sequencing was blood. Receptor source: a girl aged 5 to 17 with multiple sclerosis. Both conserved end residues are part of each CDR3. D genes are given only for firm matches. Only some rows state a clone size, as once, few, many or a class for expanded clones.

size	V	length	J	D	CDR3	DNA
few	TRBV7-8	17	TRBJ1-4	-	CASSLEVGAGSNEKLFF	TGTGCCAGCAGCTTAGAGGTGGGGGCTGGTTCTAATGAAAAACTGTTTTTT
few	TRBV7-7	13	TRBJ2-1	-	CASSLDAHNEQFF	TGTGCTAGCAGCCTAGACGCCCACAATGAGCAGTTCTTC
few	TRBV6-5	15	TRBJ1-1	-	CASSYGWQGNTEAFF	TGTGCCAGCAGTTACGGGTGGCAGGGGAACACTGAAGCTTTCTTT
-	TRBV6-6	13	TRBJ1-2	-	CASSTPGGSGYTF	TGTGCCAGCAGTACCCCGGGTGGGTCTGGCTACACCTTC
-	TRBV7-8	16	TRBJ2-5	TRBD2	CASSLELAGFYNEQYF	TGTGCCAGCAGCTTAGAACTAGCGGGGTTCTACAATGAGCAGTACTTC
-	TRBV7-2	16	TRBJ1-2	-	CASSLEFRAPNYGYTF	TGTGCCAGCAGCTTAGAATTCAGGGCCCCTAACTATGGCTACACCTTC
-	TRBV6-5	13	TRBJ1-2	-	CASSYSAGSGYTF	TGTGCCAGCAGTTACTCGGCGGGGTCTGGCTACACCTTC
few	TRBV7-9	15	TRBJ1-2	-	CASSIELGTNYGYTF	TGTGCCAGCAGCATCGAACTCGGGACTAACTATGGCTACACCTTC
-	TRBV2	14	TRBJ1-5	-	CASRLDGYYQPQHF	TGTGCCAGCAGACTCGACGGCTACTATCAGCCCCAGCATTTT
few	TRBV20-1	13	TRBJ2-7	TRBD1	CSARGDRLYEQYF	TGCAGTGCTAGAGGGGACAGACTCTACGAGCAGTACTTC
-	TRBV20-1	15	TRBJ2-6	-	CSARDRGAGANVLTF	TGCAGTGCTAGAGACAGGGGTGCTGGGGCCAACGTCCTGACTTTC
-	TRBV20-1	14	TRBJ2-1	-	CSATKNDLYNEQFF	TGCAGTGCAACGAAGAACGACCTATACAATGAGCAGTTCTTC
-	TRBV6-2/TRBV6-3	14	TRBJ2-5	-	CASSYRQGGKTQYF	TGTGCCAGCAGTTACCGGCAGGGGGGAAAGACCCAGTACTTC
-	TRBV25-1	18	TRBJ2-1	TRBD2	CASSEVGAVSGRLDEQFF	TGTGCCAGCAGTGAGGTTGGTGCGGTTAGCGGGAGACTGGATGAGCAGTTCTTC
-	TRBV29-1	17	TRBJ1-2	TRBD1	CSISRRDRGLANYGYTF	TGCAGCATTTCCCGAAGGGACAGGGGGCTAGCTAACTATGGCTACACCTTC
-	TRBV20-1	14	TRBJ2-7	TRBD1	CSAPGQGWSYEQYF	TGCAGTGCTCCCGGACAGGGGTGGTCCTACGAGCAGTACTTC